The rows below give T cell receptor beta chains drawn from one sample of a study of T cell responses to AZD1222 COVID-19 vaccine. Sequencing was performed with immunoSEQ multiplex PCR; in TCRdb, only in-frame clones are kept and a portion is missing. This table has 140,000 to 150,000 clones, about 92% appearing once. Sequencing was performed on peripheral blood, taken on day 0 of AZD1222 vaccination. Source of these receptors: an adult in good health. Both conserved end residues are part of each CDR3.

v_call: TRBV19; j_call: TRBJ1-5; cdr3_aa: CASSGGNQPQHF
v_call: TRBV6-2/TRBV6-3; j_call: TRBJ1-1; cdr3_aa: CASSLTLGGWTEAFF
v_call: TRBV5-1; j_call: TRBJ1-3; cdr3_aa: CASSPDRAGNTIYF
v_call: TRBV21-1; j_call: TRBJ1-4; cdr3_aa: CASIPSCATNEKLFF
v_call: TRBV12-5; j_call: TRBJ1-5; cdr3_aa: CASGLRGRVKPQHF
v_call: TRBV28; j_call: TRBJ2-7; cdr3_aa: CASSFGAQVSSYEQYF
v_call: TRBV30; j_call: TRBJ1-6; cdr3_aa: CAWSLTGPPSPLHF
v_call: TRBV7-3; j_call: TRBJ2-6; cdr3_aa: CASGGANVLTF
v_call: TRBV2; j_call: TRBJ1-1; cdr3_aa: CASTSRRDRLNTEAFF
v_call: TRBV10-2; j_call: TRBJ1-1; cdr3_aa: CASSESRVGNTEAFF
v_call: TRBV5-1; j_call: TRBJ2-2; cdr3_aa: CASSLGPNTGELFF
v_call: TRBV7-8; j_call: TRBJ2-7; cdr3_aa: CASSLISYEQYF
v_call: TRBV2; j_call: TRBJ1-3; cdr3_aa: CASSEDLGNTIYF
v_call: TRBV12-5; j_call: TRBJ2-1; cdr3_aa: CASGWGGPEFF
v_call: TRBV10-3; j_call: TRBJ2-7; cdr3_aa: CAISDRGQSYEQYF
v_call: TRBV3-1/TRBV3-2; j_call: TRBJ1-6; cdr3_aa: CASSRPGDTGPPLHF
v_call: TRBV9; j_call: TRBJ2-5; cdr3_aa: CASSVQETQYF
v_call: TRBV6-5; j_call: TRBJ1-2; cdr3_aa: CASSYSRPDLNYGYTF
v_call: TRBV25-1; j_call: TRBJ1-1; cdr3_aa: CASTRNRGPNTEAFF
v_call: TRBV19; j_call: TRBJ1-5; cdr3_aa: CASSITSNNQPQHF
v_call: TRBV3-1/TRBV3-2; j_call: TRBJ1-4; cdr3_aa: CASSHRGGSEKLFF
v_call: TRBV27; j_call: TRBJ2-5; cdr3_aa: CASSLLPTGGQETQYF
v_call: TRBV7-8; j_call: TRBJ2-2; cdr3_aa: CASSPGRELFF
v_call: TRBV5-1; j_call: TRBJ2-5; cdr3_aa: CASSTRGRYVWGSQETQYF
v_call: TRBV4-2; j_call: TRBJ1-2; cdr3_aa: CASSQDVLNTYGYTF
v_call: TRBV19; j_call: TRBJ1-6; cdr3_aa: CASKARGDRENSPLHF
v_call: TRBV28; j_call: TRBJ1-5; cdr3_aa: CASSRNGWPQHF
v_call: TRBV28; j_call: TRBJ1-6; cdr3_aa: CASSTTGGYNSPLHF
v_call: TRBV30; j_call: TRBJ2-2; cdr3_aa: CAWRTRYTGELFF
v_call: TRBV25-1; j_call: TRBJ1-1; cdr3_aa: CASSEKTGPYTEAFF
v_call: TRBV25-1; j_call: TRBJ1-1; cdr3_aa: CASSERPGTEAFF
v_call: TRBV20-1; j_call: TRBJ2-1; cdr3_aa: CSASRPAGLRNEQFF
v_call: TRBV18; j_call: TRBJ2-3; cdr3_aa: CASSLGPSTDTQYF
v_call: TRBV5-4; j_call: TRBJ1-2; cdr3_aa: CASSLGQGNRYGYTF
v_call: TRBV18; j_call: TRBJ1-1; cdr3_aa: CASSPSFGEKENTEAFF
v_call: TRBV14; j_call: TRBJ1-5; cdr3_aa: CASSQDWARGENSNQPQHF
v_call: TRBV16; j_call: TRBJ1-2; cdr3_aa: CASSQSPREYGYTF
v_call: TRBV6-5; j_call: TRBJ2-7; cdr3_aa: CASSYRDRYYEQYF
v_call: TRBV24-1; j_call: TRBJ1-2; cdr3_aa: CATSALNYGYTF
v_call: TRBV12-5; j_call: TRBJ1-4; cdr3_aa: CASGLDTRDREKLFF
v_call: TRBV23-1; j_call: TRBJ1-1; cdr3_aa: CASSRWWRGDAEAFF
v_call: TRBV5-1; j_call: TRBJ1-1; cdr3_aa: CASSLQPNTEAFF
v_call: TRBV3-1/TRBV3-2; j_call: TRBJ1-2; cdr3_aa: CANRRRGNGGYTF
v_call: TRBV27; j_call: TRBJ2-7; cdr3_aa: CASSLFQGSRSYEQYF
v_call: TRBV11-3; j_call: TRBJ2-7; cdr3_aa: CASSLDPVSYEQYF
v_call: TRBV11-1; j_call: TRBJ1-1; cdr3_aa: CASSLEDRALRTEAFF
v_call: TRBV4-1; j_call: TRBJ2-7; cdr3_aa: CASSQGTTQFSYEQYF
v_call: TRBV7-2; j_call: TRBJ2-2; cdr3_aa: CASSSKSTGELFF
v_call: TRBV6-2/TRBV6-3; j_call: TRBJ2-7; cdr3_aa: CASSYSRGPISSYEQYF
v_call: TRBV19; j_call: TRBJ1-4; cdr3_aa: CASSPTAGTANEKLFF
v_call: TRBV7-3; j_call: TRBJ1-1; cdr3_aa: CASSSHEPGANTEAFF
v_call: TRBV5-5; j_call: TRBJ1-2; cdr3_aa: CASSSHGGYTF
v_call: TRBV10-3; j_call: TRBJ1-6; cdr3_aa: CAISESGQNNSPLHF
v_call: TRBV29-1; j_call: TRBJ1-1; cdr3_aa: CSVRDQGTEAFF
v_call: TRBV6-5; j_call: TRBJ1-2; cdr3_aa: CASTGRQGGGGYTF
v_call: TRBV7-9; j_call: TRBJ1-2; cdr3_aa: CASTVGQGVYTF
v_call: TRBV19; j_call: TRBJ2-2; cdr3_aa: CASSLPPSDLRRELFF
v_call: TRBV18; j_call: TRBJ2-7; cdr3_aa: CASSPGQGSYEQYF
v_call: TRBV24-1; j_call: TRBJ2-1; cdr3_aa: CATSDFIHDKYNEQFF